The entry below gives a single TCR beta chain sequence along with its context. No antigen is known for it. Sequence data for DNA of cultured CD4+ T cells were generated by the Oncomine TCR Beta short-read assay. TCRdb itself ran the PCR reads through MiXCR, one entry per CDR3 protein. The sample has some 16,000 distinct CDR3 sequences; under 65% are singletons. The data belong to a study of vaccination and CD4 T cells after COVID-19. Study-wide background: Samples after vaccination came a median roughly eleven weeks past dose two, ranging 14 to 241.

The V segment lost 5 bases and the J segment 2 bases; nucleotides outside the gene matches: 2. CDR3 length equals 15 residues. Germline values: CDR1 MNHNS, CDR2 SASEGT. Documented treatment: approximately nine-day PBMC culture with coronavirus spike peptide pools or control peptides (ViraFEST assay). Specimen: CD4+ T cells from blood, cultured in vitro, collected before SARS-CoV-2 vaccination. This clonotype was sampled from a human donor who had recovered from COVID-19. The chain joins TRBV6-1 to TRBJ2-2; 10 nucleotides align to TRBD2. The CDR3 region is CASSLAGVNTGELFF. The CDR3 nucleotides read TGTGCCAGCAGTCTAGCGGGGGTAAACACCGGGGAGCTGTTTTTT.